Below, 16 T cell receptor beta chains from the same sample are listed, as sequenced in a study of human T cells and chemical hapten exposure. TCRdb itself ran the RACE reads through MiXCR, one entry per CDR3 protein. The sample lists nearly 55,000 distinct CDR3 sequences; 7.5% to 10% were seen once. The time point was: patch test 2, 6 weeks after DPC sensitization. Treatment indicated: therapeutic diphenylcyclopropenone sensitization with weekly scalp DPC. The sequencing here drew on whole blood, taken in connection with sensitization to the hapten diphenylcyclopropenone (DPC). These receptors originate from a woman in her forties or fifties with alopecia areata. Some clones in this sample may be carry-over from other donors' samples.

This clonotype was counted only a few times. This chain uses TRBV11-2 with TRBJ2-1; D unclear. Trimming stripped 3 bases from V and 12 bases from J, with 21 bases between. The CDR3 runs to 15 residues. Germline V gene sequence: CDR1 SGHAT, CDR2 FQNNGV. CDR3 amino acids: CASSFLWTTTLGQFF. As DNA, the CDR3 is TGTGCCAGCAGCTTCCTGTGGACCACTACCTTGGGGCAGTTCTTC.

This clonotype was seen only a few times. This chain links TRBV6-2 or TRBV6-3 with TRBJ2-5, with D possibly TRBD2 on 6 matching bases. From germline, CDR1 is MNHEY and CDR2 SVGEGT. The V and J ends lost 7 bases and 4 bases respectively, with 25 bases between them. This CDR3 has 17 amino acids. CDR3 region: CASNMDYDVKEVETQYF. In DNA form, the CDR3 reads TGTGCCAGCAACATGGACTACGACGTAAAAGAAGTAGAGACCCAGTACTTC.

This clonotype was observed many times. The J gene is TRBJ2-1, the V gene TRBV6-2 or TRBV6-3, with D perhaps TRBD1 (6 bases). CDR1 is MNHEY, CDR2 SVGEGT, per germline. Trimming cost V 6 bases and J 0 bases, with 9 bases left between them. This CDR3 region has 14 residues. The CDR3 sequence: CASRGQGSYNEQFF. CDR3 bases: TGTGCCAGCAGGGGACAAGGCTCCTACAATGAGCAGTTCTTC.

This clonotype was recorded a few times. The chain recombines TRBV9 with TRBJ2-3; TRBD2 matches 12 bases. Germline assignment: CDR1 SGDLS and CDR2 YYNGEE. Trimming at V came to 4 bases and at J to 4 bases, leaving 19 bases not matched to a gene. The CDR3 is 20 residues long. The DNA of the CDR3 is TGTGCCAGCAGCCCACGCCTGACTAGCGGGAGATGGGGCACAGCAGATACGCAGTATTTT. Protein: CASSPRLTSGRWGTADTQYF.

In its sample, this clonotype was seen a few times. The rearrangement joins TRBV12-3 or TRBV12-4 to TRBJ1-1, with no clear D. V dropped 3 bases and J dropped 2 bases, with 7 bases sitting between them. The CDR3 has 13 amino acids. The CDR3 sequence is CASSFRSNTEAFF. For the CDR3, the DNA is TGTGCCAGCAGTTTCCGCAGCAACACTGAAGCTTTCTTT.

This clonotype occurred a few times. The chain recombines TRBV20-1 with TRBJ2-3; D remains unclear. Per the germline V gene, CDR1 is DFQATT and CDR2 is SNEGSKA (reference sequence). This CDR3 comprises 8 residues. V was shortened by 8 bases and J by 7 bases, with 4 bases between the two germline ends. This CDR3 is CSPNTQYF. The CDR3 DNA reads TGCAGTCCGAATACGCAGTATTTT.

In this sample, this clonotype turned up many times. The rearrangement uses TRBV28 and TRBJ1-2; TRBD1 might be the D (5 bases). The CDR3 extends over 14 amino acids. Deletions cut 8 bases from V and 7 bases from J, with 20 bases between. Germline values: CDR1 MDHEN, CDR2 SYDVKM. CDR3 protein: CASAKRGGVAGYTF. The CDR3 nucleotides are TGTGCCAGCGCAAAGCGGGGCGGAGTGGCTGGCTACACCTTC.

This clonotype has more than one count but fewer than ten. This CDR3 reads CSARDQGQGAFSPLHF. In DNA, the CDR3 is TGCAGTGCTAGAGATCAGGGACAGGGGGCGTTTTCACCCCTCCACTTT. The rearrangement joins TRBV20-1 to TRBJ1-6, with TRBD1 identical over 12 bases. Germline V gene lookup returns CDR1 DFQATT and CDR2 SNEGSKA (reference sequence). This CDR3 is 16 amino acids long. V lost 0 bases to trimming and J lost 9 bases; unmatched junction nucleotides: 6.

There are many counts of this clonotype. The chain couples TRBV6-5 to TRBJ1-1, with D possibly matching TRBD1 (6 bases). V lost 0 bases to trimming and J lost 3 bases, with 11 bases between them. CDR3 length: 15 amino acids. Germline values: CDR1 MNHEY, CDR2 SVGAGI. CDR3 bases: TGTGCCAGCAGTTACTCGAGGGCAGGGGACACTGAAGCTTTCTTT. This sequence encodes CASSYSRAGDTEAFF.

There are a few counts of this clonotype. The J gene is TRBJ2-7, the V gene TRBV7-2, with D possibly matching TRBD2 (5 bases). CDR1 SGHTA and CDR2 FQGNSA come from the germline V gene. The V end was cut by 5 bases, the J end by 3 bases, with 8 bases between. CDR3 length: 12 residues. The CDR3 DNA reads as TGTGCCAGCAGCACGAGCGGCTACGAGCAGTACTTC. Translated: CASSTSGYEQYF.

This clonotype was seen ten or more times. The CDR3 here is CASSSLGQTYEQYF. CDR3 nucleotide sequence: TGTGCCAGCAGTTCATTGGGCCAAACCTACGAGCAGTACTTC. The chain combines TRBV2 with TRBJ2-7; D gene unclear. The CDR3 has 14 amino acids. The V and J ends lost 5 bases and 2 bases respectively, with 13 bases between them. From germline, CDR1 is SNHLY and CDR2 FYNNEI.

This clonotype was counted a few times. The CDR3 here is CASGGLAEKSSYNEQFF. CDR3 DNA sequence: TGTGCCAGCGGGGGACTAGCGGAGAAGAGCTCCTACAATGAGCAGTTCTTC. V usage is TRBV3-1 and J usage is TRBJ2-1; TRBD2 matches at 11 bases. The germline CDR1 and CDR2 sequences are LGHDT and YNNKEL (reference sequence). The CDR3 runs to 17 residues. Losses at the gene ends were 8 bases for V and 0 bases for J; bases not matched to a gene: 9.

At least ten counts were recorded for this clonotype. The V and J genes are TRBV7-9 and TRBJ2-1, with 13 bases lining up with TRBD2. CDR3 length equals 16 residues. The V and J ends lost 5 bases and 4 bases, in that order; junction bases with no gene match: 5. From germline, CDR1 is SEHNR and CDR2 FQNEAQ (reference sequence). CDR3 coding DNA: TGTGCCAGCAGCCCAGGGACTAGCGGGATTTACAATGAGCAGTTCTTC. Amino acid sequence: CASSPGTSGIYNEQFF.

J is TRBJ1-3 and V is TRBV20-1; D is undetermined. V dropped 0 bases and J dropped 3 bases, with 6 bases sitting between them. From germline, CDR1 is DFQATT and CDR2 SNEGSKA (reference sequence). The CDR3 contains 13 residues. This CDR3 is CSARDQNGNTIYF. CDR3 bases: TGCAGTGCTAGAGACCAAAATGGAAACACCATATATTTT.

This clonotype was seen many times. The J gene is TRBJ1-4, the V gene TRBV27; 7 nucleotides line up with TRBD1. The trim removed 6 bases at V and 8 bases at J, leaving 9 bases unmatched. CDR1 is MNHEY and CDR2 is SMNVEV in the germline V gene (reference sequence). The CDR3 is 14 amino acids. The CDR3, as DNA: TGTGCCAGCAGCCAGAGACAGGGCGGCGAAAAACTGTTTTTT. Protein sequence: CASSQRQGGEKLFF.

This clonotype has only a few counts. The chain uses TRBV20-1 and TRBJ2-3; D ambiguous. Trimming took 5 bases from V and 0 from J, leaving 9 bases between them. The CDR3 has 13 residues. The V gene's germline CDR1 is DFQATT and CDR2 SNEGSKA (reference sequence). The CDR3 DNA is TGCAGTGCTCTATATGGGAGCACAGATACGCAGTATTTT. Amino acids: CSALYGSTDTQYF.